This is a list of T cell receptor beta chains from one sample in a study of blood T cell repertoires in COVID-19. Sequencing was performed with immunoSEQ multiplex PCR; in TCRdb, only in-frame clones are kept and a portion is missing. The sample lists some 250,000 clones, 70% to 90% occurring once. Sequencing used peripheral blood. Receptor source: a woman in her thirties or forties who had recovered from COVID-19. Both conserved end residues are part of each CDR3. A D gene is named only where the DNA matches it firmly. Only part of the rows carry a size: once, few, many, or a class if the clone is expanded.

v_gene,abundance,d_gene,j_gene,CDR3nt,CDR3aa
TRBV5-1,NA,TRBD1,TRBJ2-2,TGCGCCAGCAGATATGGACAGGGGGCGTCCGGGGAGCTGTTTTTT,CASRYGQGASGELFF
TRBV10-3,NA,NA,TRBJ1-2,TGTGCCATCAGCCCCCACCTCGAAGGAGGTGGCTACACCTTC,CAISPHLEGGGYTF
TRBV6-5,once,TRBD1,TRBJ1-1,TGTGCCAGCCCTCGACAGGGGGCTCGGGGCACTGAAGCTTTCTTT,CASPRQGARGTEAFF
TRBV7-9,NA,TRBD2,TRBJ2-5,TGTGCCAGCAGCTCGGGACTAGCGGGAGCGACACAAGAGACCCAGTACTTC,CASSSGLAGATQETQYF
TRBV12-5,NA,TRBD1,TRBJ1-3,TGTGCTAGTGGTTTGGCCACAGGGGCTGGAAACACCATATATTTT,CASGLATGAGNTIYF
TRBV11-3,NA,NA,TRBJ1-1,TGTGCCAGCAGGCCCCAGGGAGGGGACACTGAAGCTTTCTTT,CASRPQGGDTEAFF
TRBV6-5,NA,NA,TRBJ1-4,TGTGCCAGCAGCAGGGTGATGGCTAATGAAAAACTGTTTTTT,CASSRVMANEKLFF
TRBV18,NA,NA,TRBJ2-6,TGTGCCAGCTCACCCCCATCTGGGGCCAACGTCCTGACTTTC,CASSPPSGANVLTF
TRBV30,NA,TRBD2,TRBJ2-2,TGTGCCTGCAGCGGGAGGAGCACCGGGGAGCTGTTTTTT,CACSGRSTGELFF
TRBV3-1/TRBV3-2,NA,NA,TRBJ1-1,TGTGCCAGCAGCCGTGGGTCCGGGGGGCAGGAAGCTTTCTTT,CASSRGSGGQEAFF
TRBV5-4,NA,TRBD2,TRBJ2-2,TGTGCCAGCAGCTTGGGGGCGGCGGGAGGGCCGAGCACCGGGGAGCTGTTTTTT,CASSLGAAGGPSTGELFF
TRBV25-1,many,NA,TRBJ1-2,TGTGCCAGCAGTGGGAGGCCCTATGGCTACACCTTC,CASSGRPYGYTF
TRBV3-1/TRBV3-2,NA,NA,TRBJ2-3,TGTGCCAGCAGGACTAAAACGACCGGGGGTACGCAGTATTTT,CASRTKTTGGTQYF
TRBV4-2,NA,NA,TRBJ1-3,TGTGCCAGCAGCCAAGAAGCGCGCGGCGTATCTGGAAACACCATATATTTT,CASSQEARGVSGNTIYF
TRBV30,NA,NA,TRBJ2-7,TGTGCCTGGGGACCAGGTATCGACGAGCAGTACTTC,CAWGPGIDEQYF
TRBV7-2,NA,TRBD1,TRBJ2-2,TGTGCCAGCAGGATCTCCGGGACAGGGGGCACCGGGGAGCTGTTTTTT,CASRISGTGGTGELFF